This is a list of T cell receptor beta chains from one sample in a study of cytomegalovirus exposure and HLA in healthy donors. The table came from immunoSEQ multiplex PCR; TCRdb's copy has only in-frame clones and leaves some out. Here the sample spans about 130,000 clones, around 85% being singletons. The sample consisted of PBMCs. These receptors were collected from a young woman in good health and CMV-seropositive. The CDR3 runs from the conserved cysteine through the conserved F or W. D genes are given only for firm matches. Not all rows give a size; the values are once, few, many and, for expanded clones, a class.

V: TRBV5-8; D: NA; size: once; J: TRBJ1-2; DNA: TGTGCCAGCAGCCCTTCGCGGCCTCTTAACTATGGCTACACCTTC; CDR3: CASSPSRPLNYGYTF
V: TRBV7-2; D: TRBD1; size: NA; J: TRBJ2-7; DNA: TGTGCCAGCAGCTTAGGGACAGGACTTTCCTACGAGCAGTACTTC; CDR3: CASSLGTGLSYEQYF
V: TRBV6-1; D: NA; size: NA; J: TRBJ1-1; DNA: TGTGCCAGCCGTGAGGGGGGGGCGATGAACACTGAAGCTTTCTTT; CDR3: CASREGGAMNTEAFF
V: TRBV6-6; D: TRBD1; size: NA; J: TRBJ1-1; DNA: TGTGCCAGCGGACAGGCGAACACTGAAGCTTTCTTT; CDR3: CASGQANTEAFF
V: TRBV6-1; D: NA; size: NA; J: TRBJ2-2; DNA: TGTGCCAGCATGGCACAGCCGAACACCGGGGAGCTGTTTTTT; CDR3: CASMAQPNTGELFF
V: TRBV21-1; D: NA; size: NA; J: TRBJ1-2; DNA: TGTGCCAGCAGCCTCCCCCCGGGACTGACCGTATCTGGCTACACCTTC; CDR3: CASSLPPGLTVSGYTF
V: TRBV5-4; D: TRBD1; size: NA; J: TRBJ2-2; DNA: TGTGCCAGCAGGGATCCGGGACAGGGGGGCACCGGGGAGCTGTTTTTT; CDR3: CASRDPGQGGTGELFF
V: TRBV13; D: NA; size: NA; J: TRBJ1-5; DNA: TGTGCCAGCAGCTTAGGCCTCAGGGTTTATAGCAATCAGCCCCAGCATTTT; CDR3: CASSLGLRVYSNQPQHF
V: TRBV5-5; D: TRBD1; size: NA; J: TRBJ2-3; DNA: TGTGCCAGCACCTCACCTGCCGGGACAGAAACGACTTTT; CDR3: CASTSPAGTETTF
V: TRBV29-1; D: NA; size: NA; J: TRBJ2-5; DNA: TGCAGCGTTGGGTCTAGCGTCGGAGAGACCCAGTACTTC; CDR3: CSVGSSVGETQYF
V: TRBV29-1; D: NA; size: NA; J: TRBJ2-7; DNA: TGCAGCGTTGAAGATGGGACAAGCTACGAGCAGTACTTC; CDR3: CSVEDGTSYEQYF
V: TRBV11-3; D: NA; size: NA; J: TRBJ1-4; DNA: TGTGCCAGCAGCTTAGACGGCGGCTTTGCAACTAATGAAAAACTGTTTTTT; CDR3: CASSLDGGFATNEKLFF
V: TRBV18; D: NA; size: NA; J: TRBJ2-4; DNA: TGTGCCAGCTCACCAGCGACTAGGGTTCAGTACTTC; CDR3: CASSPATRVQYF
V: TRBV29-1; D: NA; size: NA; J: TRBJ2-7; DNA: TGCAGCGTTGAAGAGGAAGGGGCCGAGCAGTACTTC; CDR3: CSVEEEGAEQYF
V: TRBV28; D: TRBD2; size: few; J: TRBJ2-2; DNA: TGTGCCAGCAGTTTATGGCGGCTAGCGGGAGGGCCCGGGGAGCTGTTTTTT; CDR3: CASSLWRLAGGPGELFF
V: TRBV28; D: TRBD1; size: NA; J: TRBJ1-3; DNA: TGTGCCAGCAGTTTTTTAACCAGGGGGCTGGTTGGAAACACCATATATTTT; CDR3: CASSFLTRGLVGNTIYF
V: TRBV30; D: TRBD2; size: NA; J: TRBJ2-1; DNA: TGTGCCTGGACTAGCGGGGACAATGAGCAGTTCTTC; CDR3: CAWTSGDNEQFF
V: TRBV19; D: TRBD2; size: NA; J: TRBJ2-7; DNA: TGTGCCAGTAGTGCACGGGGGGGCCAAAGCTCCTACGAGCAGTACTTC; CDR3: CASSARGGQSSYEQYF
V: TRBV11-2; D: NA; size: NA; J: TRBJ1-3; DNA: TGTGCCAGCAGCTTAGATGGCGGATACTCTGGAAACACCATATATTTT; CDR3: CASSLDGGYSGNTIYF
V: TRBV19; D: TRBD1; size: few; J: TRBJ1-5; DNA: TGTGCCAGTAGCGAGGTGGCGGGACAGTCCAATCAGCCCCAGCATTTT; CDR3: CASSEVAGQSNQPQHF
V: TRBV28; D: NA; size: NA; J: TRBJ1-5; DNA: TGTGCCAGCAGTTTATGGGAGACCAATCAGCCCCAGCATTTT; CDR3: CASSLWETNQPQHF
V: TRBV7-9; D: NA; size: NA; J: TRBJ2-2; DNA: TGTGCCAGCAGCCGCGGCGGTGGGGAGCTGTTTTTT; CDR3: CASSRGGGELFF
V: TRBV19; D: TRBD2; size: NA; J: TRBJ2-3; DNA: TGTGCCAGTAGTACACCGGCTAAAACGACTAGCACGTTCACAGATACGCAGTATTTT; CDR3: CASSTPAKTTSTFTDTQYF
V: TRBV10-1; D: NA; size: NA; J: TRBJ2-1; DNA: TGCGCCAGCAGTGAGTCGTACCGACAGAATGAGCAGTTCTTC; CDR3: CASSESYRQNEQFF
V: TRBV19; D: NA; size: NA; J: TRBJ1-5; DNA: TGTGCCAGTAGAAACATAGAGGGGCCCCAGCATTTT; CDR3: CASRNIEGPQHF
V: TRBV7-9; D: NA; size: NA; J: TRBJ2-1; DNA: TGTGCCAGCATTCCTACGGGGGGCCCCTCCTACAATGAGCAGTTCTTC; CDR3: CASIPTGGPSYNEQFF
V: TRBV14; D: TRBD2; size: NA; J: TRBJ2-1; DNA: TGTGCCAGCTCATATAGCGGGAATGAGCAGTTCTTC; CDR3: CASSYSGNEQFF
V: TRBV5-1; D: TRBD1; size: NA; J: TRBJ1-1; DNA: TGCGCCAGCAGCTTAGAGGGACAGGGGAACACTGAAGCTTTCTTT; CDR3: CASSLEGQGNTEAFF
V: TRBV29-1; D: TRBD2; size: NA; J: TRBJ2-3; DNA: TGCAGCGTACCCCTAGCGGGAAGCTTCACAGATACGCAGTATTTT; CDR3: CSVPLAGSFTDTQYF
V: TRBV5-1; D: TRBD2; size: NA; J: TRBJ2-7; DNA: TGCGCCAGCAGCTTGGGCGGGGGAGGTTACGAGCAGTACTTC; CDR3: CASSLGGGGYEQYF
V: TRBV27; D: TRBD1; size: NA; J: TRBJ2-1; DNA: TGTGCCAGCAGGGGAGCTCAGGGGGTTTACAATGAGCAGTTCTTC; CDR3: CASRGAQGVYNEQFF
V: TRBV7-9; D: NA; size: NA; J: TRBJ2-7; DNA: TGTGCCAGCAGCGCCGACATCTACGAGCAGTACTTC; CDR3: CASSADIYEQYF
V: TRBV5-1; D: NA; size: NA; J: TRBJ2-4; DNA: TGCGCCAGCAGCCCTCCGGCTCCCGAGACAGCAGGCAACATTCAGTACTTC; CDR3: CASSPPAPETAGNIQYF
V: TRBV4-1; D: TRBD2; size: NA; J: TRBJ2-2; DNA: TGCGCCAGCAGCCAAGCCGGGACTATTTTTCTTAACACCGGGGAGCTGTTTTTT; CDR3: CASSQAGTIFLNTGELFF
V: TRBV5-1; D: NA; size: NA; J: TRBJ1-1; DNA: TGCGCCAGCAGCTTGACAGCCCTGAACACTGAAGCTTTCTTT; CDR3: CASSLTALNTEAFF
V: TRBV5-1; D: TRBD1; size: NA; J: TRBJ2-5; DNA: TGCGCCAGCAGGACAGGGGTAAAAGAGACCCAGTACTTC; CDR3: CASRTGVKETQYF
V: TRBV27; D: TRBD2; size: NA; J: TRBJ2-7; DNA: TGTGCCAGCAGATGGACTAGCGGGAACCTACACCACGAGCAGTACTTC; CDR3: CASRWTSGNLHHEQYF
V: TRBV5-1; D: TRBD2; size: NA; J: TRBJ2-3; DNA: TGCGCCAGCAGCTCGGGACTAGCTCTAAGCACAGATACGCAGTATTTT; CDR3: CASSSGLALSTDTQYF
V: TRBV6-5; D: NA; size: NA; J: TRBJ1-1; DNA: TGTGCCAGCTGCCCAGGAGGGAACACTGAAGCTTTCTTT; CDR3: CASCPGGNTEAFF
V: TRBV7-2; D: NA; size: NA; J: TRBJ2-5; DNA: TGTGCCAGCAGCTTCCTAGGTTCAGAGACCCAGTACTTC; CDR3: CASSFLGSETQYF
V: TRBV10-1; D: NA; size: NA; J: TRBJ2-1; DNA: TGCGCCAGCAGTGATGGAGCCGTCAATGAGCAGTTCTTC; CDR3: CASSDGAVNEQFF
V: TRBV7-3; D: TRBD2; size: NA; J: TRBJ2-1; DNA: TGTGCCAGCAGCTTAGGGGGGGGCTCCTACAATGAGCAGTTCTTC; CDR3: CASSLGGGSYNEQFF
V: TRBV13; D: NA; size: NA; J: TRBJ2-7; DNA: TGTGCCAGCACCATTAGACGGCAGGGAATAGGCGAGCAGTACTTC; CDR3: CASTIRRQGIGEQYF
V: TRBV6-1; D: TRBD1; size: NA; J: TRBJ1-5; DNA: TGTGCCAGCAGGGGACAGACAGGGTCCTTTCAGCCCCAGCATTTT; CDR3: CASRGQTGSFQPQHF
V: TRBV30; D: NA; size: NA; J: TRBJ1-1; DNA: TGTGCCTCTCGCCAGGGTGAAGCTTTCTTT; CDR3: CASRQGEAFF
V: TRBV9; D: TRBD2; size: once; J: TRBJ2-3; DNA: TGTGCCAGCAGCGATCGGGGGGGCCTTAAAGATACGCAGTATTTT; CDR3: CASSDRGGLKDTQYF
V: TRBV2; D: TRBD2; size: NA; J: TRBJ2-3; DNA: TGTGCCAGCATGGCGCGGGGGGGCGATACGCAGTATTTT; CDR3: CASMARGGDTQYF
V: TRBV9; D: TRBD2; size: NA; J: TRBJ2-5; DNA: TGTGCCAGCAGCGCCCAGACCGGGGGGGAAGAGACCCAGTACTTC; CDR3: CASSAQTGGEETQYF
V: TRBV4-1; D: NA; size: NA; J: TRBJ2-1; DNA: TGCGCCAGCAGTCCGGACTACGCCTCCTACAATGAGCAGCTCTTC; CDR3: CASSPDYASYNEQLF
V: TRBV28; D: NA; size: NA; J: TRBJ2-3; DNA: TGTGCCAGCTGGAGGTCACCATTCACAGATACGCAGTATTTT; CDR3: CASWRSPFTDTQYF
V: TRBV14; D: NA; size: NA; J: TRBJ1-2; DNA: TGTGCCAGCAGCCAAGATATGGCCTCTTATGGCTACACCTTC; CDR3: CASSQDMASYGYTF
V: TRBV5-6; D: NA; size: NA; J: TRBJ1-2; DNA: TGTGCCAGCAGCTTGACGACAGTAGGCTACACCTTC; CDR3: CASSLTTVGYTF